This TCR beta chain came from a study of T cells expressing NK-cell markers. CDR3 length equals 15 residues. Germline V gene lookup returns CDR1 SGHDT and CDR2 YYEEEE. TCRdb re-called the 5' RACE reads; every CDR3 protein appears as one record, without DNA. The ten most abundant clones cover roughly a fifth of a sample with roughly 150,000 distinct CDR3 sequences. The sequence derives from a man aged 18 to 69 in good health. The chain employs TRBV5-6 and TRBJ2-1; the TCRdb D gene call, TRBD1, has no DNA to confirm it. Sequencing was performed on blood T cells: a sorted CD56 or NKG2C T cell subset, CD4+ or CD8+ T cells, or bulk PBMC T cells (not recorded which). The CDR3 reads CASSLGRQGANEQFF.